This TCR beta chain was sequenced for a study of blood T cell repertoires in COVID-19. About the study: Acute and convalescent COVID-19 samples came from the United States, Italy and Spain. Nucleic acid was either cDNA or gDNA, and it came from T cells, B-cell-depleted T cells, or PBMCs.

V trimming: 2 bases; J trimming: 8 bases; junction bases outside the gene matches: 9. Germline CDR1 reads SGHKS; CDR2 reads YYEKEE (reference sequence). CDR3 size: 15 residues. The repertoire was sequenced with immunoSEQ multiplex PCR; TCRdb's copy has only in-frame clones and lacks some. The profile shows roughly 310,000 clones, more than 75% of them singletons. This TCR was recovered from a woman aged 45-65 years with active or convalescent COVID-19. The chain has TRBV5-5 and TRBJ2-1, with TRBD1 matching 8 bases. Sequencing was performed on peripheral blood. CDR3 nucleotides: TGTGCCAGCAGCTTCCAGGACAGGGATACCTATGAGCAGTTCTTC. Protein product: CASSFQDRDTYEQFF.